A selection of T cell receptor beta chains follows, all from one sample in a study of patients and donors after allogeneic stem cell transplantation. TCRdb re-derived calls from the RT-PCR reads in MiXCR, one entry per CDR3 protein. The repertoire has 800,000 to 1,000,000 distinct CDR3 sequences, roughly 18% of them found once; the top ten carry roughly 6.4%. Sample: blood, either unsorted or a sorted T cell fraction (not recorded which). The receptors derive from a human donor who was either an allogeneic HSCT recipient or a stem cell or donor lymphocyte infusion donor (not recorded which). It is not recorded whose cells these are; they may come from a transplant donor. The CDR3 runs from the conserved cysteine through the conserved F or W. A D gene is named only where the DNA matches it firmly. Size is stated for part of the rows, as once, few or many counts, or as a class when the clone is expanded.

j_gene,v_gene,d_gene,abundance,CDR3aa,CDR3nt
TRBJ1-6,TRBV6-1,NA,NA,CASSPSISSYNSPLHF,TGTGCCAGCAGTCCCTCTATAAGCTCCTATAATTCACCCCTCCACTTT
TRBJ2-7,TRBV10-3,TRBD2,few,CAISEWRTSGRSYEQYF,TGTGCCATCAGTGAGTGGCGAACTAGCGGGAGGTCATACGAGCAGTACTTC
TRBJ2-6,TRBV28,TRBD2,NA,CASNRGGPGANVLTF,TGTGCCAGCAATCGCGGGGGGCCTGGGGCCAACGTCCTGACTTTC
TRBJ1-1,TRBV20-1,NA,NA,CSAHNWQGPTEAFF,TGCAGTGCCCATAACTGGCAGGGGCCGACTGAAGCTTTCTTT
TRBJ2-1,TRBV5-4,NA,few,CASSFDSAQFF,TGTGCCAGCAGCTTCGACTCGGCGCAGTTCTTC
TRBJ1-5,TRBV18,TRBD1,NA,CASSPLGTGSNQPQHF,TGTGCCAGCTCACCACTTGGGACAGGGTCCAATCAGCCCCAGCATTTT
TRBJ1-2,TRBV30,NA,NA,CAWSPPRGYTF,TGTGCCTGGAGTCCACCTCGCGGCTACACCTTC
TRBJ2-1,TRBV2,TRBD2,NA,CASSGAGTSGSFNEQFF,TGTGCCAGCAGTGGGGCCGGGACTAGCGGGAGTTTCAATGAGCAGTTCTTC
TRBJ1-1,TRBV20-1,TRBD1,many,CSARDRGQANTEAFF,TGCAGTGCTAGAGATAGGGGACAGGCGAACACTGAAGCTTTCTTT
TRBJ2-7,TRBV20-1,TRBD2,few,CSAVSGTRSYEQYF,TGCAGTGCTGTGAGCGGGACCCGCTCCTACGAGCAGTACTTC
TRBJ1-2,TRBV18,TRBD1,NA,CASSPGTGSQLSYGYTF,TGTGCCAGCTCTCCCGGGACAGGGTCGCAATTATCCTATGGCTACACCTTC
TRBJ1-3,TRBV2,TRBD1,NA,CASSSPRDRGGNTIYF,TGTGCCAGCAGCTCACCCCGGGACAGGGGGGGGAACACCATATATTTT
TRBJ2-7,TRBV6-5,NA,NA,CASSSGREPPYEQYF,TGTGCCAGCAGTTCTGGACGGGAGCCTCCCTACGAGCAGTACTTC
TRBJ1-1,TRBV11-2,TRBD1,NA,CASSSQGAKNTEAFF,TGTGCCAGCAGCTCACAGGGGGCGAAGAACACTGAAGCTTTCTTT
TRBJ2-2,TRBV24-1,NA,many,CATKEGLAGELFF,TGTGCCACCAAAGAGGGCTTGGCCGGGGAGCTGTTTTTT
TRBJ2-3,TRBV20-1,TRBD1,few,CSARKGTGVTDTQYF,TGCAGTGCTAGAAAAGGGACAGGGGTCACAGATACGCAGTATTTT
TRBJ2-7,TRBV4-1,TRBD2,few,CASSQDGGSEQYF,TGCGCCAGCAGCCAAGATGGCGGGAGTGAGCAGTACTTC
TRBJ2-5,TRBV7-8,NA,few,CASTFRTAQETQYF,TGTGCCTCTACTTTTAGGACTGCTCAGGAGACCCAGTACTTC
TRBJ1-1,TRBV25-1,NA,NA,CASSEFGNREAFF,TGTGCCAGCAGTGAATTCGGGAACAGGGAAGCTTTCTTT
TRBJ1-1,TRBV5-1,NA,many,CASSLELGAGTEAFF,TGCGCCAGCAGCTTGGAGCTGGGCGCGGGGACTGAAGCTTTCTTT
TRBJ2-7,TRBV12-3/TRBV12-4,NA,NA,CASSLILYGEQYF,TGTGCCAGCAGTTTGATTTTATATGGCGAGCAGTACTTC
TRBJ1-6,TRBV12-3/TRBV12-4,NA,few,CASTDVLGGGRNSPLHF,TGTGCCAGCACCGATGTTCTTGGGGGGGGGCGGAATTCACCCCTCCACTTT
TRBJ2-3,TRBV12-3/TRBV12-4,NA,few,CASSTPTSTADTQYF,TGTGCCAGCAGTACCCCTACTAGCACCGCAGATACGCAGTATTTT
TRBJ2-1,TRBV4-1,TRBD2,NA,CASSLELAAGAYNEQFF,TGCGCCAGCAGTCTAGAACTAGCGGCGGGAGCCTACAATGAGCAGTTCTTC
TRBJ2-2,TRBV12-3/TRBV12-4,NA,few,CASAAGQHTGELFF,TGTGCCAGCGCCGCGGGACAGCACACCGGGGAGCTGTTTTTT